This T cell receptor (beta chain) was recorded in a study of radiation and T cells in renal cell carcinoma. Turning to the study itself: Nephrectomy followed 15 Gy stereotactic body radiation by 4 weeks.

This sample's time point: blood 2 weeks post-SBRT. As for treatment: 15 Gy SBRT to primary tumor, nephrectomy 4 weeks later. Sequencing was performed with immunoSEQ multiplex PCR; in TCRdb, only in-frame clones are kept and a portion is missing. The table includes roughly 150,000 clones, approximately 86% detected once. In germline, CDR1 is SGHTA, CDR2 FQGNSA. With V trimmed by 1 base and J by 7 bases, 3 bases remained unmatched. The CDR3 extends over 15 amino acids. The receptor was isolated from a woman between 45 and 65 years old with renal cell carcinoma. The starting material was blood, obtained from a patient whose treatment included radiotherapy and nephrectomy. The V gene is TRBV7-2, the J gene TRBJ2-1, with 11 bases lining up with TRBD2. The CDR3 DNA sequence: TGTGCCAGCAGCTTAGGACTAGCGGGGATAAATGAGCAGTTCTTC. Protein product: CASSLGLAGINEQFF.